This T cell receptor (beta chain) was obtained from a study of blood T cell repertoires in COVID-19. About the study: Acute-phase and convalescent COVID-19 samples originated in the United States, Italy and Spain.

The data were produced by immunoSEQ multiplex PCR, yet TCRdb's version contains in-frame clones alone and is incomplete. The sample records 95,000 to 150,000 clones, 75% to 85% being singletons. The ends were cut back, 8 bases at V and 0 bases at J, with 14 bases in the middle. This CDR3 is built from 15 residues. The germline gives CDR1 MNHEY, CDR2 SVGAGI. This receptor was obtained from a man in his forties or fifties with active or convalescent COVID-19. V and J are TRBV6-5 and TRBJ1-5; D uncertain. The sequencing input was peripheral blood. The CDR3 DNA follows: TGTGCCAGCTCCGAGGTAGTTTATAGCAATCAGCCCCAGCATTTT. Amino acids: CASSEVVYSNQPQHF.